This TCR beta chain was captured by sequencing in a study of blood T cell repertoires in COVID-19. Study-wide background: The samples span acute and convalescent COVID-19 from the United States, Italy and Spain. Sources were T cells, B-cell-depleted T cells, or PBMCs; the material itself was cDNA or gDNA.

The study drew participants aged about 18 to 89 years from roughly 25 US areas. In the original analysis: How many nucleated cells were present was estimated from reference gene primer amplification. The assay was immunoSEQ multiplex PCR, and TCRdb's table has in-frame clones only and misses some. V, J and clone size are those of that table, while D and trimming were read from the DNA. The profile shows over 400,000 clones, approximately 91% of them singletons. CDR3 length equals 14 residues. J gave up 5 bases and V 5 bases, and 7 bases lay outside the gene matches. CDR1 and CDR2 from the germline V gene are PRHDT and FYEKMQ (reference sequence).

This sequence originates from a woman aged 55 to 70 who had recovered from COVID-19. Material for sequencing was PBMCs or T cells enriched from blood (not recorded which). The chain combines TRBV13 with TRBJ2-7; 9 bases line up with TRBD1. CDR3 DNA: TGTGCCAGCAGCCTCAGACAGGGGGTGGACGAGCAGTACTTC. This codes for CASSLRQGVDEQYF.